The next 22 T cell receptor beta chains were all read from a single sample in a study of cytomegalovirus exposure and HLA in healthy donors. The PCR contained 60 Vbeta and 13 Jbeta primers. The method was immunoSEQ multiplex PCR; TCRdb's version includes in-frame clones alone and lacks a portion of them. The table has about 190,000 clones, around 84% seen once; the top ten hold around 3%. The sequencing input was PBMCs. All receptors come from a woman in her forties or fifties in good health and CMV-seropositive.

This clone is a singleton in its sample. The chain joins TRBV4-2 to TRBJ2-7; 12 bases agree with TRBD2. This CDR3 is built from 16 residues. Germline trimming cut 1 base from V and 3 bases from J; bases unmatched to any gene: 4. From germline, CDR1 is LGHNA and CDR2 YNFKEQ. In DNA, the CDR3 is TGTGCCAGCAGCCAAGGCCGGACTAGCGGGGACTACGAGCAGTACTTC. Translated, it gives CASSQGRTSGDYEQYF.

J is TRBJ1-6 and V is TRBV4-1; 8 positions agree with TRBD1. CDR3 length equals 15 residues. Losses at the gene ends were 4 bases for V and 5 bases for J; bases not matched to a gene: 4. Germline CDR1 MGHRA, CDR2 YSYEKL. In nucleotides, the CDR3 is TGCGCCAGCAGCCTACCGGACAGGGATAATTCACCCCTCCACTTT. Protein: CASSLPDRDNSPLHF.

This chain connects TRBV29-1 to TRBJ2-3; D remains ambiguous. The CDR3 has 12 amino acids. In germline, CDR1 is SQVTM, CDR2 ANQGSEA. V was cut by 3 bases and J by 1 base, with 5 bases left in between. The CDR3 DNA sequence: TGCAGCGTTGATCAGGGCACAGATACGCAGTATTTT. As protein: CSVDQGTDTQYF.

This clone was counted a single time. The rearrangement links TRBV27 to TRBJ1-2; 10 bases line up with TRBD1. The germline V gene has CDR1 MNHEY and CDR2 SMNVEV (reference sequence). Trimming took 8 bases from V and 7 from J; bases not matched to a gene: 7. This CDR3 contains 13 residues. The CDR3 nucleotides read TGTGCCAGCGGACGACAGGGGGCGTTTGGCTACACCTTC. This sequence encodes CASGRQGAFGYTF.

V usage is TRBV18 and J usage is TRBJ1-2, with 7 bases lining up with TRBD1. This CDR3 comprises 15 residues. CDR1 KGHSH and CDR2 LQKENI come from the germline V gene. V lost 2 bases to trimming and J lost 0 bases; unmatched junction nucleotides: 3. The CDR3 loop reads CASSPRQGANYGYTF. CDR3 coding DNA: TGTGCCAGCTCACCAAGGCAGGGGGCTAACTATGGCTACACCTTC.

The rearrangement joins TRBV2 to TRBJ2-6; TRBD2 is a possible D gene (6 bases). This CDR3 is built from 16 residues. V lost 2 bases and J lost 2, with 10 bases in between. Germline V gene lookup returns CDR1 SNHLY and CDR2 FYNNEI. The CDR3 reads CASSELWTTGANVLTF. In nucleotides, the CDR3 is TGTGCCAGCAGTGAATTGTGGACTACTGGGGCCAACGTCCTGACTTTC. Full variable domain (outside the CDR3, taken from reference TRBV2 and TRBJ2-6): EPEVTQTPSHQVTQMGQEVILRCVPISNHLYFYWYRQILGQKVEFLVSFYNNEISEKSEIFDDQFSVERPDGSNFTLKIRSTKLEDSAMYFCASSELWTTGANVLTFGAGSRLTVL.

The chain is built from TRBV7-3 and TRBJ2-1; D perhaps matches TRBD2 (5 bases). CDR1 and CDR2 from the germline V gene are SGHTA and FQGTGA. The CDR3 is made up of 13 amino acids. Trimming took 1 base from V and 8 from J, leaving 9 bases between them. CDR3 region: CASSLMLGDEQFF. The CDR3 bases are TGTGCCAGCAGCTTAATGTTGGGAGATGAGCAGTTCTTC.

This chain connects TRBV5-1 to TRBJ2-7, with 8 bases aligning to TRBD2. This CDR3 spans 16 amino acids. J was trimmed by 5 bases and V by 0 bases; bases with no gene match: 10. The V gene's germline CDR1 is SGHRS and CDR2 YFSETQ. DNA of the CDR3: TGCGCCAGCAGCTTGGCCTCTCGGGGGGGCTACGACGAGCAGTACTTC. It specifies CASSLASRGGYDEQYF.

This clone has more than one count but fewer than ten. The genes are TRBV7-9 and TRBJ2-7; no clear D. Trimming removed 1 base at V and 5 bases at J, with 9 bases between. Germline V gene data show CDR1 as SEHNR and CDR2 as FQNEAQ (reference sequence). The CDR3 runs to 13 residues. CDR3 nucleotide sequence: TGTGCCAGCAGCTTAGGGGCCTTCAACGAGCAGTACTTC. Protein sequence: CASSLGAFNEQYF. Complete variable domain (other parts from reference TRBV7-9 and TRBJ2-7): DTGVSQNPRHKITKRGQNVTFRCDPISEHNRLYWYRQTLGQGPEFLTYFQNEAQLEKSRLLSDRFSAERPKGSFSTLEIQRTEQGDSAMYLCASSLGAFNEQYFGPGTRLTVT.

This clone came up once. The chain has TRBV11-2 and TRBJ2-3; the match to TRBD2 covers 7 bases. Losses at the gene ends were 3 bases for V and 4 bases for J; bases not matched to a gene: 7. CDR1 and CDR2 (germline): SGHAT, FQNNGV. The CDR3 covers 15 residues. As DNA, the CDR3 is TGTGCCAGCAGCTTCTCGATCCTAGCGGCAGATACGCAGTATTTT. Encoded protein: CASSFSILAADTQYF.

The chain uses TRBV9 and TRBJ1-1, with D perhaps matching TRBD1 (5 bases). Germline V gene data show CDR1 as SGDLS and CDR2 as YYNGEE. The CDR3 contains 12 residues. Trimming took 0 bases from V and 8 from J, leaving 8 bases between them. DNA of the CDR3: TGTGCCAGCAGCGTAGCCGCAGGGGAAGCTTTCTTT. It encodes CASSVAAGEAFF.

The rearrangement joins TRBV6-5 to TRBJ2-7; 8 bases are a match to TRBD1. Germline CDR1 is MNHEY and CDR2 is SVGAGI. V was clipped by 2 bases and J by 3 bases; unmatched bases: 3. The CDR3 covers 14 residues. This CDR3 is CASSYARGHYEQYF. The DNA of the CDR3 is TGTGCCAGCAGTTACGCCAGGGGGCACTACGAGCAGTACTTC.

The gene calls are TRBV25-1 and TRBJ2-2; maybe TRBD2 (5 bases). With 5 bases removed from V and 1 base from J, the gap between germline ends came to 8 bases. The CDR3 sequence is 14 residues long. Germline loops: CDR1 MGHDK, CDR2 SYGVNS. The CDR3 nucleotides read TGTGCCAGCAGTTCTGCGGGGAACACCGGGGAGCTGTTTTTT. Amino acid sequence: CASSSAGNTGELFF.

The chain has TRBV10-3 and TRBJ1-1, with a weak D call TRBD1 (6 bases). This CDR3 has 14 residues. Germline V CDR1 and CDR2: ENHRY, SYGVKD. Trimming removed 3 bases at V and 0 bases at J, with 8 bases between. The CDR3 sequence is CAISDQGLNTEAFF. Written as DNA, the CDR3 is TGTGCCATCAGTGACCAGGGGTTGAACACTGAAGCTTTCTTT.

This clone was counted between two and nine times. CDR3 region: CASSLSQGANVLTF. The DNA for the CDR3 is TGCGCCAGCAGCTTAAGTCAGGGGGCCAACGTCCTGACTTTC. The rearrangement uses TRBV5-1 and TRBJ2-6; D not certain. Germline CDR1 and CDR2: SGHRS and YFSETQ. The V end was cut by 2 bases, the J end by 4 bases, with 7 bases between. This CDR3 has 14 residues. Drawing the rest from reference TRBV5-1 and TRBJ2-6, the complete variable domain is KAGVTQTPRYLIKTRGQQVTLSCSPISGHRSVSWYQQTPGQGLQFLFEYFSETQRNKGNFPGRFSGRQFSNSRSEMNVSTLELGDSALYLCASSLSQGANVLTFGAGSRLTVL.

CDR3 region: CASRESGAGANVLTF. The CDR3 region has the DNA TGTGCCAGCAGAGAAAGCGGGGCTGGGGCCAACGTCCTGACTTTC. The rearrangement joins TRBV6-5 to TRBJ2-6; 7 bases map to TRBD2. The CDR3 is 15 amino acids. With V trimmed by 6 bases and J by 2 bases, 4 bases remained unmatched. Per the germline V gene, CDR1 is MNHEY and CDR2 is SVGAGI.

The genes are TRBV7-2 and TRBJ1-5; D remains unclear. Germline lookup yields CDR1 SGHTA and CDR2 FQGNSA. This CDR3 has 12 amino acids. V was clipped by 3 bases and J by 7 bases, with 7 bases between them. CDR3 coding DNA: TGTGCCAGCAGCTTGACTGGCCAGCCCCAGCATTTT. Amino acid sequence: CASSLTGQPQHF.

This chain links TRBV5-4 with TRBJ2-1; 8 bases are shared with TRBD2. This CDR3 has 17 amino acids. Germline V gene data show CDR1 as SGHNT and CDR2 as YYREEE (reference sequence). V lost 5 bases, J lost 1 base, and 11 bases stayed unmatched. The CDR3: CASSQPAGGGSYNEQFF. In DNA form, the CDR3 reads TGTGCCAGCAGTCAACCCGCGGGGGGAGGGTCCTACAATGAGCAGTTCTTC.

The CDR3 bases are TGTGCCAGCAGCCTACGAAGCCAGGGGGGAGAGACCCAGTACTTC. This encodes CASSLRSQGGETQYF. The chain uses TRBV4-2 and TRBJ2-5; TRBD1 is a possible D gene (7 bases). The CDR3 has 15 residues. V dropped 4 bases and J dropped 4 bases, with 16 bases sitting between them. The germline V gene has CDR1 LGHNA and CDR2 YNFKEQ.

This clone showed up just once. This chain links TRBV6-6 with TRBJ1-2; 8 bases are a match to TRBD1. In germline, CDR1 is MNHNY, CDR2 SVGAGI (reference sequence). The CDR3 has 13 residues. V trimming: 4 bases; J trimming: 5 bases; junction bases outside the gene matches: 3. Written as DNA, the CDR3 is TGTGCCAGCAGTTCAGGGGGCAGGTATGGCTACACCTTC. It is translated as CASSSGGRYGYTF.

The chain joins TRBV7-6 to TRBJ2-7, with 10 bases lining up with TRBD1. V shed 0 bases and J 3 bases; nucleotides not matched to a gene: 2. The CDR3 contains 15 residues. Germline values: CDR1 SGHVS, CDR2 FNYEAQ. CDR3 protein: CASSLAGQGGYEQYF. The DNA for the CDR3 is TGTGCCAGCAGCTTAGCTGGACAGGGGGGCTACGAGCAGTACTTC.

On this clone: Other DNA sequences in the sample encode the same CDR3. The rearrangement uses TRBV7-9 and TRBJ2-3; 7 positions match TRBD2. Trimming at V came to 0 bases and at J to 0 bases, leaving 0 bases not matched to a gene. This CDR3 is built from 15 residues. The germline gives CDR1 SEHNR, CDR2 FQNEAQ (reference sequence). CDR3 loop: CASSLAGGSTDTQYF. In DNA, the CDR3 is TGTGCCAGCAGCTTAGCGGGGGGGAGCACAGATACGCAGTATTTT.